This TCR beta chain stems from a study of beta chain features in type 1 diabetes. Study details: There were approximately 110,000,000 sorted cells examined across all samples.

Sequencing targeted expressed TCRB transcripts, as all isolated RNA had been reverse transcribed. Read counts averaged around 3.6 million for samples of naive, central memory and regulatory T cells. Only in-frame clones appear in the TCRdb table, and some are missing; sequencing was by immunoSEQ multiplex PCR. The sample records around 280,000 clones, 15% being singletons. CD4+ naive, central memory, regulatory and stem cell-like memory cells were sorted via CD45RO/CCR7/CD25/CD127/CD95/CD27. The table lists this clone with a few counts. What it recognizes is unknown. Study observations and caveats: People with Type 1 diabetes carried modestly yet significantly shorter TCRB CDR3s in all four CD4+ subsets. Fewer insertions but more deletions were seen at VDJ junctions in type 1 diabetes patients.

The sequencing input was naive CD4+ T cells from blood. The clonotype comes from a man younger than 35 with type 1 diabetes.

The CDR3 sequence: CIIQGLYTEAFF. Here the CDR3 DNA reads TGCATCATACAGGGTTTGTACACTGAAGCTTTCTTT. This chain links TRBV29-1 with TRBJ1-1; the D gene is possibly TRBD1 (6 bases). The CDR3 covers 12 residues. Germline CDR1 SQVTM, CDR2 ANQGSEA.